The entry below gives a single TCR beta chain sequence along with its context. The antigen is not known. TCRB transcripts that were expressed got sequenced, as all of the isolated RNA had been reverse transcribed. The repertoire was sequenced with immunoSEQ multiplex PCR; TCRdb's copy has only in-frame clones and lacks some. The data show roughly 370,000 clones, approximately 14% seen once. The data are from a study of beta chain features in type 1 diabetes. Background on the study: The study found patients and healthy donors alike in age, gender and cell yields. Findings of the study overall: VDJ junctions in type 1 diabetes patients carried more deletions and fewer insertions.

A single heparinised draw of about 100 mL on average was taken per donor. There are 14 residues in the CDR3. V was pared by 4 bases and J by 3 bases, with 6 bases of the junction left unmatched. Germline V gene data show CDR1 as GTSNPN and CDR2 as SVGIG (reference sequence). The sample taken for sequencing was naive CD4+ T cells from blood. V is TRBV30 and J is TRBJ2-1; TRBD2 matches 7 bases. This receptor was obtained from a young man in good health. The CDR3 reads CAWTSSGIYNEQFF. In DNA, the CDR3 is TGTGCCTGGACCTCCAGCGGGATCTACAATGAGCAGTTCTTC.